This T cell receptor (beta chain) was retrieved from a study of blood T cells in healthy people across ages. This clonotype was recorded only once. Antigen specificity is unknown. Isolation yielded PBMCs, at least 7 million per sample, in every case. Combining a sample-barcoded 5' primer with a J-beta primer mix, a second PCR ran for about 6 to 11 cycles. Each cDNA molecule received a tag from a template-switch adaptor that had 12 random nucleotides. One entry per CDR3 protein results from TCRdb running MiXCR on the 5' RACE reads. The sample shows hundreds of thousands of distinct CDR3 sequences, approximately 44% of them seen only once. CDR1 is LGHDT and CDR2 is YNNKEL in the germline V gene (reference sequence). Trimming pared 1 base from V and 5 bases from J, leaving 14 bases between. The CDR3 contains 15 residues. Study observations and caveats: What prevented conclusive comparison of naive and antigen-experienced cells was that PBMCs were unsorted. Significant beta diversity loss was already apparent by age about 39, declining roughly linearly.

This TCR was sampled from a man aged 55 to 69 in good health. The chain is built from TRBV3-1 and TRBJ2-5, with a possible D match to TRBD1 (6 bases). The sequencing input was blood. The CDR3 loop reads CASSQGTVRVETQYF. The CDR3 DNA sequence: TGTGCCAGCAGCCAAGGGACAGTCAGGGTCGAGACCCAGTACTTC.